The rows below give T cell receptor beta chains drawn from one sample of a study of CD8 T cells in ankylosing spondylitis. TCRdb reprocessed the 5' RACE reads via MiXCR and lists one record per CDR3 protein. Altogether 350,000 to 550,000 distinct CDR3 sequences are present, roughly a quarter being singletons, with the ten largest covering 0.75% to 0.9%. Sequenced input: blood, either unsorted or a sorted T cell fraction (not recorded which). These TCRs come from a male donor with ankylosing spondylitis. The CDR3 runs from the conserved cysteine through the conserved F or W. A D gene is named only where the DNA matches it firmly. Size is omitted from some rows. Given values are once, few, many or a class for expanded clones.

j_call clone_size d_call v_call cdr3_aa cdr3_nt
TRBJ2-2 NA TRBD2 TRBV12-3/TRBV12-4 CASIFGGSGELFF TGTGCCAGCATCTTCGGGGGGAGCGGGGAGCTGTTTTTT
TRBJ2-1 NA TRBD2 TRBV12-3/TRBV12-4 CASSSRLAGHNEQFF TGTGCCAGCAGTTCTCGACTAGCGGGGCACAATGAGCAGTTCTTC
TRBJ1-5 few NA TRBV20-1 CSALRAAGQPQHF TGCAGTGCTCTCCGGGCCGCGGGGCAGCCCCAGCATTTT
TRBJ1-2 few TRBD1 TRBV29-1 CSVEDLLRTGRNGYTF TGCAGCGTTGAAGACCTCCTAAGGACAGGGAGGAATGGCTACACCTTC
TRBJ2-2 few NA TRBV7-2 CASSLELSLSGELFF TGTGCCAGCAGCTTAGAGCTGTCCTTGTCCGGGGAGCTGTTTTTT
TRBJ1-2 NA NA TRBV5-5 CASSLLQGTITYGYTF TGTGCCAGCAGCTTATTACAGGGAACCATTACCTATGGCTACACCTTC
TRBJ1-1 NA NA TRBV7-2 CASRPMNTEAFF TGTGCCAGCAGACCGATGAACACTGAAGCTTTCTTT
TRBJ2-3 few TRBD1 TRBV29-1 CSVEVRGQGPDTQYF TGCAGCGTTGAAGTCCGAGGACAGGGGCCAGATACGCAGTATTTT
TRBJ2-7 NA TRBD2 TRBV25-1 CASSHPGLVSYEQYF TGTGCCAGCAGTCACCCGGGACTAGTCTCCTACGAGCAGTACTTC
TRBJ2-5 few TRBD2 TRBV11-1 CASSFLADQETQYF TGTGCCAGCAGCTTCCTAGCGGACCAAGAGACCCAGTACTTC
TRBJ2-1 NA NA TRBV5-1 CASSLGPRSSNEQFF TGCGCCAGCAGCTTGGGACCTCGGAGTTCCAATGAGCAGTTCTTC
TRBJ2-6 few TRBD1 TRBV5-1 CASGTDSGANVLTF TGCGCCAGCGGGACAGACTCTGGGGCCAACGTCCTGACTTTC
TRBJ1-2 NA TRBD1 TRBV4-1 CASSQDGRGIYGYTF TGCGCCAGCAGCCAAGATGGCAGGGGGATCTATGGCTACACCTTC
TRBJ2-1 NA NA TRBV7-9 CASSFASTLSSYNEQFF TGTGCCAGCAGTTTCGCTTCCACTCTAAGCTCCTACAATGAGCAGTTCTTC
TRBJ2-1 NA TRBD2 TRBV20-1 CSAIASGRGNEQFF TGCAGTGCGATCGCTAGCGGGAGGGGGAATGAGCAGTTCTTC
TRBJ1-1 NA NA TRBV5-1 CASSSRGGAGTEAFF TGCGCCAGCAGCTCACGGGGAGGGGCGGGCACTGAAGCTTTCTTT
TRBJ2-3 NA TRBD2 TRBV12-3/TRBV12-4 CASSPLAGGPSTDTQYF TGTGCCAGCAGCCCTCTCGCGGGAGGGCCTAGCACAGATACGCAGTATTTT
TRBJ2-7 few NA TRBV3-1 CASSQGGEGGHSYEQYF TGTGCCAGCAGCCAAGGGGGCGAGGGAGGTCATTCCTACGAGCAGTACTTC
TRBJ2-1 NA TRBD2 TRBV24-1 CATSHLRGSYNEQFF TGTGCCACCAGTCATTTGCGGGGGTCCTACAATGAGCAGTTCTTC
TRBJ2-3 few NA TRBV5-1 CASSLGGFGDTQYF TGCGCCAGCAGCTTGGGAGGGTTCGGAGATACGCAGTATTTT
TRBJ2-1 NA NA TRBV3-1 CASSPEVGQGNEQFF TGTGCCAGCAGCCCTGAGGTGGGGCAGGGGAATGAGCAGTTCTTC
TRBJ1-2 NA TRBD1 TRBV5-6 CASSIPGQGNYGYTF TGTGCCAGCAGCATACCGGGACAGGGGAACTATGGCTACACCTTC
TRBJ2-7 many TRBD1 TRBV29-1 CSVVRTGNEQYF TGCAGCGTTGTTAGGACAGGGAACGAGCAGTACTTC
TRBJ2-5 NA NA TRBV7-9 CASSSGSAYQETQYF TGTGCCAGCAGCTCGGGATCGGCGTACCAAGAGACCCAGTACTTC
TRBJ2-7 few TRBD2 TRBV12-3/TRBV12-4 CASSLAGGPNEQYF TGTGCCAGCAGTTTAGCGGGAGGGCCTAACGAGCAGTACTTC
TRBJ2-2 NA TRBD2 TRBV28 CASSLLAGAVPRTELFF TGTGCCAGCAGTTTACTAGCGGGAGCGGTTCCCCGTACGGAGCTGTTTTTT
TRBJ2-2 few NA TRBV15 CATKKGRGVTGELFF TGTGCCACCAAGAAGGGCAGGGGGGTGACCGGGGAGCTGTTTTTT
TRBJ1-1 few NA TRBV11-2 CASSLVFTEAFF TGTGCCAGCAGCTTAGTTTTCACTGAAGCTTTCTTT
TRBJ1-4 NA NA TRBV4-2 CASSQDPGRTLGGEKLFF TGTGCCAGCAGCCAAGATCCCGGACGTACCCTTGGAGGTGAAAAACTGTTTTTT
TRBJ2-7 few NA TRBV20-1 CSADPGGQSYEQYF TGCAGTGCTGACCCCGGAGGGCAATCCTACGAGCAGTACTTC
TRBJ1-5 NA TRBD1 TRBV6-1 CASSRTGRDGPQHF TGTGCCAGCAGTAGGACAGGCCGAGATGGGCCCCAGCATTTT
TRBJ2-1 NA NA TRBV6-4 CASNMDGASQQFF TGTGCCAGCAATATGGACGGGGCCAGCCAGCAGTTCTTC
TRBJ2-3 NA TRBD2 TRBV10-3 CAITRGLAGGTDTQYF TGTGCCATCACCCGAGGACTAGCGGGAGGGACAGATACGCAGTATTTT
TRBJ2-1 few TRBD2 TRBV7-2 CASSPRLAGGLSSYNEQFF TGTGCCAGCAGCCCCCGCCTAGCGGGAGGCCTTAGCTCCTACAATGAGCAGTTCTTC
TRBJ2-7 NA TRBD2 TRBV4-2 CASSLAGGQEYEQYF TGTGCCAGCAGCCTGGCGGGGGGGCAGGAGTACGAGCAGTACTTC
TRBJ1-3 many NA TRBV5-1 CATSEGTGNTIYF TGCGCCACCAGCGAGGGGACTGGAAACACCATATATTTT
TRBJ1-1 once NA TRBV27 CASSLNSMNTEAFF TGTGCCAGCAGTTTAAACAGCATGAACACTGAAGCTTTCTTT
TRBJ2-5 NA TRBD1 TRBV12-3/TRBV12-4 CASRKTGNGETQYF TGTGCCAGCAGGAAGACAGGGAACGGGGAGACCCAGTACTTC
TRBJ1-1 few NA TRBV20-1 CSARDPRGGPSAFF TGCAGTGCTAGAGATCCTAGGGGGGGACCGTCCGCTTTCTTT
TRBJ2-4 NA TRBD1 TRBV7-2 CASSVVGTDRGPSQYF TGTGCCAGCAGCGTAGTAGGGACGGACAGGGGCCCGTCTCAGTACTTC
TRBJ2-1 NA NA TRBV5-6 CASSIWYNEQFF TGTGCCAGCAGCATATGGTACAATGAGCAGTTCTTC
TRBJ2-1 NA NA TRBV7-2 CASSRGAAGNNEQFF TGTGCCAGCAGCCGGGGGGCCGCCGGGAACAATGAGCAGTTCTTC
TRBJ1-3 few NA TRBV3-1 CASSQQRSGNTIYF TGTGCCAGCAGCCAACAGCGCTCTGGAAACACCATATATTTT
TRBJ2-1 few TRBD2 TRBV24-1 CATSDLQSASGRANEQFF TGTGCCACCAGTGATTTGCAATCCGCCAGCGGGAGGGCCAATGAGCAGTTCTTC